This T cell receptor (beta chain) was identified during a study of vaccination effects on CD4 cells after COVID-19. Looking at the study overall: Participants completed two doses of the BNT162b2 or mRNA-1273 vaccine. Study-wide findings and caveats: Infection- and vaccine-induced clones contracted markedly late after vaccination. Cross-reaction with common cold coronaviruses was seen in only 1 of 255 vaccine-induced clones from healthy vaccinees.

The CDR3 runs to 12 residues. CDR1 is KGHDR and CDR2 is SFDVKD in the germline V gene. With V trimmed by 7 bases and J by 15 bases, 9 bases remained unmatched. This clone showed up just a few times. The antigen remains undetermined. Some clones are missing from TCRdb's copy, which holds only in-frame ones; the method was immunoSEQ multiplex PCR. In the table there are 20,000 to 25,000 clones, roughly three quarters of which are singletons. Viral peptide pools were used in the ViraFEST assay to expand antigen-specific CD4+ T cells, and sequencing came afterward. Cultured cells yielded isolated CD4+ T cells after more than nine days. Testing of the vaccine recipients showed negative nucleocapsid antibodies and no prior SARS-CoV-2 infection. Every well housed some 1.8 million PBMC, which grew in culture alongside 10 IU/ml IL-2 and roughly 9.8 ug/ml peptides.

The genes are TRBV24-1 and TRBJ2-1; 9 nucleotides agree with TRBD2. Sequencing was performed on CD4+ T cells from PBMCs cultured with HCoV-NL63 spike peptides, taken before COVID-19 vaccination. The clonotype was recovered from a human donor who received a COVID-19 vaccine. Here the CDR3 DNA reads TGTGCCACCAGCGTTAGCGGGGGCCCCACGTTCTTC. As protein: CATSVSGGPTFF.